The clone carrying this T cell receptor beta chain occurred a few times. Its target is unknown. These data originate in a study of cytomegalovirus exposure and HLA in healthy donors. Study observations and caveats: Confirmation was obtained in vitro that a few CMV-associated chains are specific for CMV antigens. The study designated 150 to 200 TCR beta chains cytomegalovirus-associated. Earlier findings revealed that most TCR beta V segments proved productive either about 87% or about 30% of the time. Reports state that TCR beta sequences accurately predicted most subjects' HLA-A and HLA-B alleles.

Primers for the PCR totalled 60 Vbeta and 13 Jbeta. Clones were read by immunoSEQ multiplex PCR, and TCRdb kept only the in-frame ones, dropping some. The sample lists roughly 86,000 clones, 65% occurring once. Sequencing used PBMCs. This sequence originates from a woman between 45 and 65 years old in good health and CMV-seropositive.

CDR3 coding DNA: TGTGCCAGCAGCAAAGACAACATGAACACTGAAGCTTTCTTT. As protein: CASSKDNMNTEAFF. The rearrangement uses TRBV28 and TRBJ1-1; no clear D gene. Looked up from germline, CDR1 is MDHEN and CDR2 is SYDVKM. The V end lost 6 bases, the J end lost 0 bases, and 11 bases lay between the germline ends. The CDR3 has 14 residues. The full variable domain, its missing parts supplied by reference TRBV28 and TRBJ1-1, is DVKVTQSSRYLVKRTGEKVFLECVQDMDHENMFWYRQDPGLGLRLIYFSYDVKMKEKGDIPEGYSVSREKKERFSLILESASTNQTSMYLCASSKDNMNTEAFFGQGTRLTVV.